The following is a T cell receptor beta chain sequence with its context. Germline-derived CDR1 and CDR2 are SGHTA and FQGNSA. Trimming took 5 bases from V and 4 from J, leaving 6 bases between them. This CDR3 is built from 13 residues. This entry comes from a study of blood T cell repertoires in COVID-19. Using immunoSEQ multiplex PCR, the repertoire was profiled, and TCRdb retains in-frame clones only, with some absent. This sample yields about 140,000 clones, of which around 88% are seen a single time; about 1.5% belongs to the top ten. Input material: peripheral blood. This clonotype was obtained from a woman between 55 and 75 years old with acute or convalescent COVID-19. V is TRBV7-2 and J is TRBJ2-6, with unresolved D. For the CDR3, the DNA is TGTGCCAGCAGCCCCGAGGGGGCCAACGTCCTGACTTTC. It encodes CASSPEGANVLTF. The variable domain in full, with the rest retrieved from reference TRBV7-2 and TRBJ2-6, is GAGVSQSPSNKVTEKGKDVELRCDPISGHTALYWYRQSLGQGLEFLIYFQGNSAPDKSGLPSDRFSAERTGGSVSTLTIQRTQQEDSAVYLCASSPEGANVLTFGAGSRLTVL.